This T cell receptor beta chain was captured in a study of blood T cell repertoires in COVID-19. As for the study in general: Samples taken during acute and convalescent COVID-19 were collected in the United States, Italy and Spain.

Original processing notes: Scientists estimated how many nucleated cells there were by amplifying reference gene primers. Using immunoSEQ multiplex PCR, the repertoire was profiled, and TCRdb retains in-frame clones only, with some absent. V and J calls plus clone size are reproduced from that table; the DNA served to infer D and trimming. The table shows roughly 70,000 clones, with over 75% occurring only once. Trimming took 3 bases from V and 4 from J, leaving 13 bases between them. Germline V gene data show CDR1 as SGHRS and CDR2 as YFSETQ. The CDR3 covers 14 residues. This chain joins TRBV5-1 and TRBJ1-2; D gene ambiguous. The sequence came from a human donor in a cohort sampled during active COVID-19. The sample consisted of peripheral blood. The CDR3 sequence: CASSSREVGYGYTF. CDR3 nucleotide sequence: TGCGCCAGCAGCTCGAGGGAGGTGGGCTATGGCTACACCTTC.